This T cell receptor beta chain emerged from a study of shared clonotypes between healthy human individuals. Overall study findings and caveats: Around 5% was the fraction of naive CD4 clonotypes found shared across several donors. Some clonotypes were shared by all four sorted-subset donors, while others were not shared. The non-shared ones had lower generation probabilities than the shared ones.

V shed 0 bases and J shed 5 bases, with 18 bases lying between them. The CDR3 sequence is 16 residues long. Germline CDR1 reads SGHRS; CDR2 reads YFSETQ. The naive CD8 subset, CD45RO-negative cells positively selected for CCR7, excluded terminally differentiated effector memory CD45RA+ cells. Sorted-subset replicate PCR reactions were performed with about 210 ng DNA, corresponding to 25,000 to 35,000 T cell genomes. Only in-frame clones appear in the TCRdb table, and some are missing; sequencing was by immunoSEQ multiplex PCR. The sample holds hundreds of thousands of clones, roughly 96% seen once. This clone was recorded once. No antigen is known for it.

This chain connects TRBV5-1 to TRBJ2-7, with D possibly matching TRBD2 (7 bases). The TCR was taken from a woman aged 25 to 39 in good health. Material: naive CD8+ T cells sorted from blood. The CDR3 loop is CASSLAVGGGLDEQYF. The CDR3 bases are TGCGCCAGCAGCTTGGCGGTGGGCGGGGGCCTGGACGAGCAGTACTTC.